Listed below are T cell receptor beta chains from one sample, sequenced in a study of CD8+CD57+ T cells in acquired aplastic anemia. TCRdb used MiXCR to reprocess the reads, holding one entry per CDR3 protein. The sample carries hundreds of thousands of distinct CDR3 sequences, roughly a third recorded once. Specimen: sorted CD4+, CD8+, or CD8+CD57+ T cells (not recorded which) from PBMCs. The origin of the receptors is a human donor with aplastic anemia. CDR3s include the opening cysteine and the closing phenylalanine or tryptophan. Fields, in order: CDR3 DNA, CDR3 protein, clone size, J gene, V gene, D gene. A D gene is named only where the DNA matches it firmly. Not all rows give a size; the values are once, few, many and, for expanded clones, a class.

DNA: TGCGCCAGCGTATCTTGGGACTCTGAGGAGACCCAGTACTTC; CDR3: CASVSWDSEETQYF; size: .; J: TRBJ2-5; V: TRBV5-1; D: .
DNA: TGTGCCAGCAGTTATCCCCCAATCGATCAGCCCCAGCATTTT; CDR3: CASSYPPIDQPQHF; size: .; J: TRBJ1-5; V: TRBV6-5; D: .
DNA: TGCAGCGTTATCAGGGGGCGCGGGGAGACCCAGTACTTC; CDR3: CSVIRGRGETQYF; size: many; J: TRBJ2-5; V: TRBV29-1; D: TRBD1
DNA: TGTGCCAGCAGCGGCGCAGGGGAGCTGTTTTTT; CDR3: CASSGAGELFF; size: many; J: TRBJ2-2; V: TRBV9; D: .
DNA: TGCGCCAGCAGCTTGGGACAGGGAGAATACGAGCAGTACTTC; CDR3: CASSLGQGEYEQYF; size: few; J: TRBJ2-7; V: TRBV5-1; D: TRBD1
DNA: TGTGCCAGCAGTTACAATATACAGGGGGCCCGGCGAGATAGCAATCAGCCCCAGCATTTT; CDR3: CASSYNIQGARRDSNQPQHF; size: .; J: TRBJ1-5; V: TRBV6-2/TRBV6-3; D: TRBD1
DNA: TGCAGCGCTAGACAGGGATTGAATGAAAAACTGTTTTTT; CDR3: CSARQGLNEKLFF; size: many; J: TRBJ1-4; V: TRBV29-1; D: TRBD1
DNA: TGTGCCAGCAGCCGGGGACAGTTAGGGTCTAACTATGGCTACACCTTC; CDR3: CASSRGQLGSNYGYTF; size: .; J: TRBJ1-2; V: TRBV11-2; D: TRBD1
DNA: TGTGCCAGCAGCACCGTTGTGAGGAATCAGCCCCAGCATTTT; CDR3: CASSTVVRNQPQHF; size: .; J: TRBJ1-5; V: TRBV2; D: .
DNA: TGTGCCAGCAGCGTAGAATGGGGTGGCTACACCTTC; CDR3: CASSVEWGGYTF; size: many; J: TRBJ1-2; V: TRBV9; D: .
DNA: TGTGCCAGTAGTATTTCTTGGCAGTCTCTCAATCAGCCCCAGCATTTT; CDR3: CASSISWQSLNQPQHF; size: few; J: TRBJ1-5; V: TRBV19; D: .
DNA: TGCAGTGCTAGGGGATCTCGGGATTCACCCCTCCACTTT; CDR3: CSARGSRDSPLHF; size: medium-sized; J: TRBJ1-6; V: TRBV20-1; D: .
DNA: TGTGCCAGCAGCACCCACAGCAAAAACATTCAGTACTTC; CDR3: CASSTHSKNIQYF; size: many; J: TRBJ2-4; V: TRBV7-9; D: .
DNA: TGTGCCAGCAGTTTAGTGGTTTTGACAGACTACGAGCAGTACTTC; CDR3: CASSLVVLTDYEQYF; size: .; J: TRBJ2-7; V: TRBV12-3/TRBV12-4; D: .
DNA: TGTGCCAGCAGCCAACGATTAGCGGGAGGTCCCTACGAGCAGTACTTC; CDR3: CASSQRLAGGPYEQYF; size: .; J: TRBJ2-7; V: TRBV14; D: TRBD2
DNA: TGTGCCAGCAGGGGCGGGGGCACCCTCCAAGGGACCAACGTCCTGACTTTC; CDR3: CASRGGGTLQGTNVLTF; size: .; J: TRBJ2-6; V: TRBV6-2/TRBV6-3; D: .
DNA: TGTGCCACCAGCAGAGATCGATCGGGGTTTGGCTACGAGCAGTACTTC; CDR3: CATSRDRSGFGYEQYF; size: many; J: TRBJ2-7; V: TRBV15; D: .
DNA: TGTGCCAGCAGTTCCGTACGGACGAACACTGAAGCTTTCTTT; CDR3: CASSSVRTNTEAFF; size: .; J: TRBJ1-1; V: TRBV10-3; D: .
DNA: TGTGCCAGCAGTCTCACCGGGACTAGCGGGGAAGAGACCCAGTACTTC; CDR3: CASSLTGTSGEETQYF; size: .; J: TRBJ2-5; V: TRBV25-1; D: TRBD2
DNA: TGTGCCAGCAGTCTTACAGGGTTGGATGGCTACACCTTC; CDR3: CASSLTGLDGYTF; size: .; J: TRBJ1-2; V: TRBV6-1; D: .
DNA: TGTGCCAGCACCGAGGTTCTTGGCTACACCTTC; CDR3: CASTEVLGYTF; size: .; J: TRBJ1-2; V: TRBV2; D: .
DNA: TGTGCCAGCAGCGTAGGAATTGAGTCCTACGAGCAGTACTTC; CDR3: CASSVGIESYEQYF; size: many; J: TRBJ2-7; V: TRBV9; D: .
DNA: TGTGCCAGCAGTCCGTTACAGGGTATCGCTGAAGCTTTCTTT; CDR3: CASSPLQGIAEAFF; size: few; J: TRBJ1-1; V: TRBV12-3/TRBV12-4; D: .
DNA: TGTGCCAGCAGCTCTCCGAATAGCAATCAGCCCCAGCATTTT; CDR3: CASSSPNSNQPQHF; size: many; J: TRBJ1-5; V: TRBV7-9; D: .
DNA: TGCAGTGCTAGTCTCGGGGACCTATACAATGAGCAGTTCTTC; CDR3: CSASLGDLYNEQFF; size: .; J: TRBJ2-1; V: TRBV20-1; D: .
DNA: TGTGCCAGCAGTTACCGACTGACAACCGGGGAGCTGTTTTTT; CDR3: CASSYRLTTGELFF; size: .; J: TRBJ2-2; V: TRBV6-5; D: .
DNA: TGTGCCAGCAGCTTTCGACAGGGGGCGAGCCAGACCCAGTACTTC; CDR3: CASSFRQGASQTQYF; size: .; J: TRBJ2-5; V: TRBV7-2; D: TRBD1
DNA: TGTGCCAGTAAGGAAGAAGGGATCGAGACCCAGTACTTC; CDR3: CASKEEGIETQYF; size: many; J: TRBJ2-5; V: TRBV19; D: .
DNA: TGTGCCAGCAGCTTAACGCCTTCGAGGGTCGGCAATCAGCCCCAGCATTTT; CDR3: CASSLTPSRVGNQPQHF; size: .; J: TRBJ1-5; V: TRBV7-2; D: .
DNA: TGTGCCAGCAGTAGAGAAGCTCCTGACTTTTTGCAGCAGCCCCAGCATTTT; CDR3: CASSREAPDFLQQPQHF; size: .; J: TRBJ1-5; V: TRBV2; D: .
DNA: TGTGCCATCAGTGAGCCAAAGGGAGTTTCCGAGCAGTACTTC; CDR3: CAISEPKGVSEQYF; size: many; J: TRBJ2-7; V: TRBV10-3; D: .
DNA: TGTGCCTGGAGTACGGGGTACGCCGAGCAGTACTTC; CDR3: CAWSTGYAEQYF; size: .; J: TRBJ2-7; V: TRBV30; D: .
DNA: TGCGCCAGCAGCTTGGGACAGGGGACCAATTCACCCCTCCACTTT; CDR3: CASSLGQGTNSPLHF; size: many; J: TRBJ1-6; V: TRBV5-1; D: TRBD1
DNA: TGCAGCGTTGTCGGGCAGGCCCTGGGGCAGACCCAGTACTTC; CDR3: CSVVGQALGQTQYF; size: .; J: TRBJ2-5; V: TRBV29-1; D: .
DNA: TGTGCCACCAGCACTCGGACAGGGCAGGGCTACACCTTC; CDR3: CATSTRTGQGYTF; size: many; J: TRBJ1-2; V: TRBV15; D: TRBD1
DNA: TGCGCCAGCAGCCAAGGCTGGGCGCGGGGGTCCCACGAGCAGTACTTC; CDR3: CASSQGWARGSHEQYF; size: few; J: TRBJ2-7; V: TRBV4-3; D: TRBD2
DNA: TGTGCCAGCAGGGGCCCGGGGACGGCCGTTGGGGGCTACACCTTC; CDR3: CASRGPGTAVGGYTF; size: .; J: TRBJ1-2; V: TRBV28; D: .
DNA: TGTGCCAGCAGCCCGCAGGGACCGTCCTCCACAGATACGCAGTATTTT; CDR3: CASSPQGPSSTDTQYF; size: .; J: TRBJ2-3; V: TRBV7-9; D: .
DNA: TGCAGTGCTAGAAGATCGGGGACAGAAAATTCACCCCTCCACTTT; CDR3: CSARRSGTENSPLHF; size: .; J: TRBJ1-6; V: TRBV20-1; D: TRBD1
DNA: TGTGCCAGCAGCCAAGAAATTTACGGGACAGGGGATTCACCCCTCCACTTT; CDR3: CASSQEIYGTGDSPLHF; size: .; J: TRBJ1-6; V: TRBV3-1; D: TRBD1
DNA: TGTGCCGGCAGCTTAGTTCCGTGGGACAGGCATCAAGAGACCCAGTACTTC; CDR3: CAGSLVPWDRHQETQYF; size: few; J: TRBJ2-5; V: TRBV7-8; D: TRBD1
DNA: TGTGCCAGCAGCCGACAGGGCTGGGATGAAAAACTGTTTTTT; CDR3: CASSRQGWDEKLFF; size: many; J: TRBJ1-4; V: TRBV7-6; D: TRBD1
DNA: TGCGCCAGCAGCATGCGGACTAGCGGAGAGCAGTTCTTC; CDR3: CASSMRTSGEQFF; size: .; J: TRBJ2-1; V: TRBV5-1; D: TRBD2
DNA: TGCAGCGCTACGGTTGGGACCCCCACAGATACGCAGTATTTT; CDR3: CSATVGTPTDTQYF; size: many; J: TRBJ2-3; V: TRBV29-1; D: .
DNA: TGTGCCAGCAGCAGTCCCCCGGGGGGCGGTAATGAAAAACTGTTTTTT; CDR3: CASSSPPGGGNEKLFF; size: .; J: TRBJ1-4; V: TRBV11-2; D: .
DNA: TGTGCCAGCAGTTTATTTGAGACAGGAGGTAGAACTGAAGCTTTCTTT; CDR3: CASSLFETGGRTEAFF; size: few; J: TRBJ1-1; V: TRBV25-1; D: .
DNA: TGTGCCAGCAGTTACGGCGGGCAGGGGATAAGGAACACTGAAGCTTTCTTT; CDR3: CASSYGGQGIRNTEAFF; size: .; J: TRBJ1-1; V: TRBV6-2/TRBV6-3; D: .
DNA: TGTGCCACCAGCAGGGAGAGTGGAGCGAACACCGGGGAGCTGTTTTTT; CDR3: CATSRESGANTGELFF; size: many; J: TRBJ2-2; V: TRBV15; D: .
DNA: TGTGCCAGCAGCTTGCAGACAGGGGGCGAGCAGTACTTC; CDR3: CASSLQTGGEQYF; size: few; J: TRBJ2-7; V: TRBV7-3; D: TRBD1
DNA: TGCGCCAGCAGCTTGGGACGGGACGGACCAATCGAGCAGTACTTC; CDR3: CASSLGRDGPIEQYF; size: .; J: TRBJ2-7; V: TRBV5-1; D: .
DNA: TGTGCCAGCAGTGACAGGGTTCGATCACCCCTCCACTTT; CDR3: CASSDRVRSPLHF; size: .; J: TRBJ1-6; V: TRBV2; D: .
DNA: TGCAGTGGTGGGCGGGGGGCCAACTATGGCTACACCTTC; CDR3: CSGGRGANYGYTF; size: .; J: TRBJ1-2; V: TRBV20-1; D: .
DNA: TGCGCCAGCAGCCCCCAACGGGGACAGGGGGCCCTTTTTGCTGGAAACACCATATATTTT; CDR3: CASSPQRGQGALFAGNTIYF; size: .; J: TRBJ1-3; V: TRBV5-1; D: TRBD1
DNA: TGTGCCAGCAAGGGTACTACGTCCACAGATACGCAGTATTTT; CDR3: CASKGTTSTDTQYF; size: .; J: TRBJ2-3; V: TRBV2; D: .